This is a list of T cell receptor beta chains from one sample in a study of neoadjuvant nivolumab and ipilimumab in lung cancer. Clones were read by immunoSEQ multiplex PCR, and TCRdb kept only the in-frame ones, dropping some. The data show approximately 31,000 clones, 90% seen once. Specimen: peripheral blood, collected after neoadjuvant nivolumab, alone or with ipilimumab, at or shortly before surgery. These TCRs come from an adult with non-small cell lung cancer. CDR3s include the opening cysteine and the closing phenylalanine or tryptophan. D genes are given only for firm matches. Only some rows state a clone size, as once, few, many or a class for expanded clones.

NA	TRBV5-1	TRBD2	TRBJ2-3	TGCGCCAGCAGCTCTTTAGCGGGGTTGAACGGAGATACGCAGTATTTT	CASSSLAGLNGDTQYF
NA	TRBV18	NA	TRBJ1-5	TGTGCCAGCTCAAAGGGGACGCAGAATCAGCCCCAGCATTTT	CASSKGTQNQPQHF
NA	TRBV6-4	NA	TRBJ2-2	TGTGCCAGCAGTGACCGGAGAGACACCGGGGAGCTGTTTTTT	CASSDRRDTGELFF
NA	TRBV6-6	NA	TRBJ1-1	TGTGCCAGCAGCCCAGCGGACCGACCTCTTGAAGCTTTCTTT	CASSPADRPLEAFF
NA	TRBV6-5	NA	TRBJ2-5	TGTGCCAGCACCCTTATCGGAAAAGAGACCCAGTACTTC	CASTLIGKETQYF
NA	TRBV5-1	NA	TRBJ2-6	TGCGCCAGCAGCTATTACTCTGGGGCCAACGTCCTGACTTTC	CASSYYSGANVLTF
NA	TRBV9	NA	TRBJ2-1	TGTGCCAGCAGCGTAGCTCCCCAGGGTGGGGCAGTGGAGCAGTTCTTC	CASSVAPQGGAVEQFF
NA	TRBV7-9	NA	TRBJ1-4	TGTGCCAGCAGCTTAGGGCAGGGAAATGAAAAACTGTTTTTT	CASSLGQGNEKLFF
NA	TRBV5-6	TRBD1	TRBJ1-1	TGTGCCAGCAGCTTGGGTGCAGGGGGGAACACTGAAGCTTTCTTT	CASSLGAGGNTEAFF
NA	TRBV5-1	TRBD2	TRBJ2-1	TGCGCCAGCAGCTACGGGGGGGACGGTGAGCAGTTCTTC	CASSYGGDGEQFF
once	TRBV5-8	NA	TRBJ1-5	TGTGCCAGCAGCTTGGAATCGGTGGGGGCTGGGCAGCCCCAGCATTTT	CASSLESVGAGQPQHF
NA	TRBV11-3	TRBD2	TRBJ2-7	TGTGCCAGCAGCCAAGGACTAGCGGGGAAAGAGCAGTACTTC	CASSQGLAGKEQYF
NA	TRBV7-2	TRBD1	TRBJ2-7	TGTGCCAGCAGCTTAGAGGGACAGGGGTTCGAGCAGTACTTC	CASSLEGQGFEQYF
NA	TRBV7-2	NA	TRBJ1-1	TGTGCCAGCAGCTTAGTGCAGCCCACTGAAGCTTTCTTT	CASSLVQPTEAFF
NA	TRBV11-1	NA	TRBJ2-5	TGTGCCAGCAGCCCGAAAGGCAGATTCAAAGAGACCCAGTACTTC	CASSPKGRFKETQYF
NA	TRBV5-5	TRBD1	TRBJ2-7	TGTGCCAGCAGCCCCGGGACAGGTGCCGAGCAGTACTTC	CASSPGTGAEQYF
NA	TRBV9	TRBD1	TRBJ2-2	TGTGCCAGCAGCATCGGGACAGTAAACACCGGGGAGCTGTTTTTT	CASSIGTVNTGELFF
once	TRBV5-5	NA	TRBJ1-5	TGTGCCAGCAGCCGGGACGTGGGGGGCAATCAGCCCCAGCATTTT	CASSRDVGGNQPQHF
once	TRBV14	NA	TRBJ2-2	TGTGCCAGCAGCCGTTTCGGAACAAACACCGGGGAGCTGTTTTTT	CASSRFGTNTGELFF
NA	TRBV7-8	NA	TRBJ1-1	TGTGCCAGCGGGTGGGGCAGGGATCGGAGTTTCTTT	CASGWGRDRSFF
few	TRBV6-5	TRBD1	TRBJ2-7	TGTGCCAGCAACGACAGGGGTGTCGCCTACGAGCAGTACTTC	CASNDRGVAYEQYF
NA	TRBV14	NA	TRBJ2-2	TGTGCCAGCAGCCAAGATATGGGATCCGGGGAGCTGTTTTTT	CASSQDMGSGELFF
NA	TRBV6-4	NA	TRBJ1-2	TGTGCCAGCAGTGAGGCAGGGCATTCTGGGGGCTACACCTTC	CASSEAGHSGGYTF
NA	TRBV10-3	NA	TRBJ2-3	TGTGCCATCAGTGAGGTGGTAGATACGCAGTATTTT	CAISEVVDTQYF
NA	TRBV18	NA	TRBJ1-1	TGTGCCAGCTCACCACCTGTTTCCTGGTTCGGCGCTTTCTTT	CASSPPVSWFGAFF
NA	TRBV6-6	NA	TRBJ1-3	TGTGCCAGCAGTTACTCCGGGACATTCGGAAACACCATATATTTT	CASSYSGTFGNTIYF
NA	TRBV7-8	NA	TRBJ2-7	TGTGCCAGCACTTCGCACAGGGAGGTCAACGAGCAGTACTTC	CASTSHREVNEQYF
NA	TRBV20-1	NA	TRBJ1-2	TGCAGTGCACGAGCCATAAATGGCTACACCTTC	CSARAINGYTF
NA	TRBV7-9	NA	TRBJ2-2	TGTGCCAGCAGCTCCCCGGTGATCGGGGAGCTGTTTTTT	CASSSPVIGELFF
NA	TRBV2	NA	TRBJ2-1	TGTGCCAGCAGTGAAGACAGGTCTGAGCAGTTCTTC	CASSEDRSEQFF
once	TRBV25-1	TRBD2	TRBJ2-3	TGTGCCAGCAGTGAAACTAGCGGGGGATCCGATACGCAGTATTTT	CASSETSGGSDTQYF
NA	TRBV7-9	NA	TRBJ2-2	TGTGCCAGCAGCCCGATGGGGCGAAACACCGGGGAGCTGTTTTTT	CASSPMGRNTGELFF
NA	TRBV27	NA	TRBJ1-6	TGTGCCAGCAGTTGGGGACCTGGGTTGAATTCACCCCTCCACTTT	CASSWGPGLNSPLHF
NA	TRBV4-1	TRBD2	TRBJ2-1	TGCGCCAGCAGCCGGGGAGGGGTAGCGGGAAGCTCCTACAATGAGCAGTTCTTC	CASSRGGVAGSSYNEQFF
NA	TRBV5-1	NA	TRBJ2-7	TGCGCCAGCAGCCCGGAGGGAGGGGGGTACGAGCAGTACTTC	CASSPEGGGYEQYF
once	TRBV9	TRBD2	TRBJ2-3	TGTGCCAGCAGCGTAGCTCCTAGCGGGGGGATGGCAGATACGCAGTATTTT	CASSVAPSGGMADTQYF
few	TRBV5-1	NA	TRBJ1-6	TGCGCCAGTAGGGACGGCCATTCACCCCTCCACTTT	CASRDGHSPLHF
few	TRBV12-5	NA	TRBJ1-5	TGTGCTAGTGGTTTGTTCGGCGATCAGCCCCAGCATTTT	CASGLFGDQPQHF
once	TRBV19	NA	TRBJ1-2	TGTGCCAGTAGTATCGGAGGGTCGGGTGGCTACACCTTC	CASSIGGSGGYTF
NA	TRBV19	NA	TRBJ2-7	TGTGCCAGTAGTATGGCCGGTGACGGATCCTACGAGCAGTACTTC	CASSMAGDGSYEQYF
NA	TRBV6-6	TRBD1	TRBJ2-7	TGTGCCAGCACTCAAGGACAGGGGGCTTACGAGCAGTACTTC	CASTQGQGAYEQYF
once	TRBV7-6	NA	TRBJ2-5	TGTGCCAGCACCGGTTGGGGGGGCATCCCTCAAGAGACCCAGTACTTC	CASTGWGGIPQETQYF
NA	TRBV5-1	TRBD1	TRBJ2-6	TGCGCCAGCAGCACGACAGGGGGAACTGGGGCCAACGTCCTGACTTTC	CASSTTGGTGANVLTF
few	TRBV7-2	NA	TRBJ1-1	TGTGCCAGCAGCTCTAGTGGCATTGAAGCTTTCTTT	CASSSSGIEAFF
NA	TRBV29-1	NA	TRBJ2-5	TGCAGCGTTGAAGCTTCGGAAGCGGAGACCCAGTACTTC	CSVEASEAETQYF
NA	TRBV19	NA	TRBJ1-1	TGTGCCAGTAGTATAGCTCGGGACACTGAAGCTTTCTTT	CASSIARDTEAFF
NA	TRBV11-3	TRBD1	TRBJ1-1	TGTGCCAGCAGCTTCCAGGGGGACACTGAAGCTTTCTTT	CASSFQGDTEAFF
NA	TRBV25-1	TRBD1	TRBJ2-3	TGTGCCAGCAGGGAGGACAGGGCCGCAGATACGCAGTATTTT	CASREDRAADTQYF
NA	TRBV29-1	NA	TRBJ2-1	TGCAGCGTTGCCCAACAGGGCGCGTTCGGGGGTGAGCAGTTCTTC	CSVAQQGAFGGEQFF
NA	TRBV14	NA	TRBJ2-1	TGTGCCAGCAGCCGGGACTACAATGAGCAGTTCTTC	CASSRDYNEQFF
NA	TRBV29-1	TRBD1	TRBJ2-2	TGCAGCGTTTCAAAACCAGGGGGCCGGACCGGGGAGCTGTTTTTT	CSVSKPGGRTGELFF
NA	TRBV2	NA	TRBJ1-4	TGTGCCAGCAGGGGTTGGGGGGGAACTAATGAAAAACTGTTTTTT	CASRGWGGTNEKLFF
NA	TRBV5-1	TRBD1	TRBJ1-2	TGCGCCAGCAGCTTTGATTCCGGGACAGTCGATGGCTACACCTTC	CASSFDSGTVDGYTF
NA	TRBV11-2	TRBD1	TRBJ2-5	TGTGCCAGCAGTTTCTCCGGGACAGAACAAGAGACCCAGTACTTC	CASSFSGTEQETQYF